The sample holds many counts of the clone carrying this T cell receptor (beta chain). Trimming removed 3 bases at V and 4 bases at J, with 12 bases between. CDR1 KGHSH and CDR2 LQKENI come from the germline V gene. This CDR3 comprises 14 residues. The data were taken from a study of early T cells in non-severe SARS-CoV-2 infection. TCRdb re-analysed the 5' RACE reads in MiXCR, keeping a single row per CDR3 protein. Counted here are roughly 16,000 distinct CDR3 sequences, around 6.1% occurring once; the ten biggest clones make up roughly 7.5%. The rearrangement links TRBV18 to TRBJ2-5; D is ambiguous. The sample in question was whole blood, obtained at baseline. This receptor was obtained from an adult who was a healthcare worker with PCR-confirmed SARS-CoV-2 infection or an uninfected control (not recorded which). CDR3 region: CASSPTSSGETQYF. The DNA of the CDR3 is TGTGCCAGCTCACCCACAAGTAGTGGAGAGACCCAGTACTTC.